A selection of T cell receptor beta chains follows, all from one sample in a study of cytomegalovirus exposure and HLA in healthy donors. The repertoire was sequenced with immunoSEQ multiplex PCR; TCRdb's copy has only in-frame clones and lacks some. The repertoire holds about 86,000 clones, with more than 70% as singletons. Sequenced: PBMCs. These TCRs come from a male donor in good health and CMV-seropositive. Each CDR3 is given with its conserved first and last residue. Fields, in order: CDR3 DNA, CDR3 protein, clone size, J gene, D gene, V gene, CDR3 length. D genes are given only for firm matches. For some rows the clone size is stated as once, few or many, or as a class when expanded; others skip it.

cdr3_nt: TGTGCCAGCAGCGGGACAGTATTGAACACCGGGGAGCTGTTTTTT; cdr3_aa: CASSGTVLNTGELFF; clone_size: NA; j_call: TRBJ2-2; d_call: TRBD1; v_call: TRBV25-1; cdr3_length: 15
cdr3_nt: TGTGCCAGAAGAGCCTCGGGGGGGGAGGGTGCTTTCTTT; cdr3_aa: CARRASGGEGAFF; clone_size: few; j_call: TRBJ1-1; d_call: NA; v_call: TRBV5-3; cdr3_length: 13
cdr3_nt: TGTGCCAGCAGCTTGGCCCTTTCGGCGGCCCTCCGTTTAAATACGCAGTATTTT; cdr3_aa: CASSLALSAALRLNTQYF; clone_size: NA; j_call: TRBJ2-3; d_call: NA; v_call: TRBV5-4; cdr3_length: 18
cdr3_nt: TGCGCCAGCAGCCAAGAAGGGACAGGGGCAGATACGCAGTATTTT; cdr3_aa: CASSQEGTGADTQYF; clone_size: NA; j_call: TRBJ2-3; d_call: TRBD1; v_call: TRBV4-1; cdr3_length: 15
cdr3_nt: TGTGCCAGCAGTTTACCCCAGGGGGCGTGGTATGGCTACACCTTC; cdr3_aa: CASSLPQGAWYGYTF; clone_size: NA; j_call: TRBJ1-2; d_call: TRBD1; v_call: TRBV28; cdr3_length: 15
cdr3_nt: TGTGCCAGCAGACCCGGTTTGAACTATGGCTACACCTTC; cdr3_aa: CASRPGLNYGYTF; clone_size: NA; j_call: TRBJ1-2; d_call: NA; v_call: TRBV6-5; cdr3_length: 13
cdr3_nt: TGTGCCTGGGGACTAGCGGGAGGAGGGACCCAGTACTTC; cdr3_aa: CAWGLAGGGTQYF; clone_size: few; j_call: TRBJ2-5; d_call: TRBD2; v_call: TRBV30; cdr3_length: 13
cdr3_nt: TGTGCCAGCAGCGTAGCCGGACTAGCGGGAGGGCAGGAGACCCAGTACTTC; cdr3_aa: CASSVAGLAGGQETQYF; clone_size: NA; j_call: TRBJ2-5; d_call: TRBD2; v_call: TRBV9; cdr3_length: 17
cdr3_nt: TGTGCCAGCAGTACGGTCGGGACCCAGTACTTC; cdr3_aa: CASSTVGTQYF; clone_size: few; j_call: TRBJ2-5; d_call: NA; v_call: TRBV28; cdr3_length: 11
cdr3_nt: TGTGCCAGCAGCTCTACAACCGGACAGGGGGCCGACTATGGCTACACCTTC; cdr3_aa: CASSSTTGQGADYGYTF; clone_size: NA; j_call: TRBJ1-2; d_call: TRBD1; v_call: TRBV7-9; cdr3_length: 17
cdr3_nt: TGTGCCAGCACCCAGGGAGGTGGAAACACCATATATTTT; cdr3_aa: CASTQGGGNTIYF; clone_size: NA; j_call: TRBJ1-3; d_call: NA; v_call: TRBV6-5; cdr3_length: 13
cdr3_nt: TGTGCCAGCAGCTTAGTACCTGACAGCGCGAATAAAGAGACCCAGTACTTC; cdr3_aa: CASSLVPDSANKETQYF; clone_size: once; j_call: TRBJ2-5; d_call: NA; v_call: TRBV7-2; cdr3_length: 17
cdr3_nt: TGTGCCAGCAGCGTAGAGGACGGGAGTGGCTACGAGCAGTACTTC; cdr3_aa: CASSVEDGSGYEQYF; clone_size: NA; j_call: TRBJ2-7; d_call: NA; v_call: TRBV9; cdr3_length: 15
cdr3_nt: TGTGCCAGCAGCCTTGGGCACAAGAAGAACACCGGGGAGCTGTTTTTT; cdr3_aa: CASSLGHKKNTGELFF; clone_size: NA; j_call: TRBJ2-2; d_call: NA; v_call: TRBV7-6; cdr3_length: 16
cdr3_nt: TGTGCCAGCAGGAAGCAGGGGGCAGACTATGGCTACACCTTC; cdr3_aa: CASRKQGADYGYTF; clone_size: NA; j_call: TRBJ1-2; d_call: TRBD1; v_call: TRBV28; cdr3_length: 14
cdr3_nt: TGTGCCAGCAGTTCACGGGCCAGGGGAGAGCAGTACTTC; cdr3_aa: CASSSRARGEQYF; clone_size: NA; j_call: TRBJ2-7; d_call: NA; v_call: TRBV27; cdr3_length: 13
cdr3_nt: TGTGCCAGCAGTTTTAGGCTGCGGGAGGGCCCTGGCGAGCAGTACTTC; cdr3_aa: CASSFRLREGPGEQYF; clone_size: NA; j_call: TRBJ2-7; d_call: TRBD2; v_call: TRBV27; cdr3_length: 16
cdr3_nt: TGTGCCACGTCGACAGCCCAAGAGACCCAGTACTTC; cdr3_aa: CATSTAQETQYF; clone_size: NA; j_call: TRBJ2-5; d_call: NA; v_call: TRBV6-5; cdr3_length: 12
cdr3_nt: TGTGCCAGCTCACCCCCGGCGGGAGGGCCCCATGAGCAGTTCTTC; cdr3_aa: CASSPPAGGPHEQFF; clone_size: NA; j_call: TRBJ2-1; d_call: TRBD2; v_call: TRBV18; cdr3_length: 15
cdr3_nt: TGTGCCAGCAGCGGCGGGTTAGCGAGCGAGCAGTACTTC; cdr3_aa: CASSGGLASEQYF; clone_size: NA; j_call: TRBJ2-7; d_call: NA; v_call: TRBV11-1; cdr3_length: 13
cdr3_nt: TGTGCCAGCAGTTCATCGGGTCTTGGGGAGTACGAGCAGTACTTC; cdr3_aa: CASSSSGLGEYEQYF; clone_size: NA; j_call: TRBJ2-7; d_call: NA; v_call: TRBV28; cdr3_length: 15
cdr3_nt: TGTGCCAGCAGCGAGAGACTAGCGGGAGGGCGGCAAGAGACCCAGTACTTC; cdr3_aa: CASSERLAGGRQETQYF; clone_size: NA; j_call: TRBJ2-5; d_call: TRBD2; v_call: TRBV13; cdr3_length: 17
cdr3_nt: TGTGCCAGCAGAAAGCTAGAGTCTGGGGCCAACGTCCTGACTTTC; cdr3_aa: CASRKLESGANVLTF; clone_size: NA; j_call: TRBJ2-6; d_call: NA; v_call: TRBV11-2; cdr3_length: 15
cdr3_nt: TGTGCCAGCTCCACACCTTCGAACACTGAAGCTTTCTTT; cdr3_aa: CASSTPSNTEAFF; clone_size: NA; j_call: TRBJ1-1; d_call: NA; v_call: TRBV28; cdr3_length: 13
cdr3_nt: TGTGCCTGGAGCGCAGGGGCCTCCTACGAGCAGTACTTC; cdr3_aa: CAWSAGASYEQYF; clone_size: NA; j_call: TRBJ2-7; d_call: NA; v_call: TRBV30; cdr3_length: 13
cdr3_nt: TGTGCCAGCAGTTCTGGACTTTACACAGATACGCAGTATTTT; cdr3_aa: CASSSGLYTDTQYF; clone_size: NA; j_call: TRBJ2-3; d_call: NA; v_call: TRBV27; cdr3_length: 14
cdr3_nt: TGTGCCAGCAGTTACTCGAGGACAGGGGCACATCAGCCCCAGCATTTT; cdr3_aa: CASSYSRTGAHQPQHF; clone_size: NA; j_call: TRBJ1-5; d_call: TRBD1; v_call: TRBV27; cdr3_length: 16
cdr3_nt: TGTGCCAGCGGGCGGGGAGACTCCTACGAGCAGTACTTC; cdr3_aa: CASGRGDSYEQYF; clone_size: NA; j_call: TRBJ2-7; d_call: NA; v_call: TRBV28; cdr3_length: 13
cdr3_nt: TGTGCCAGCTCACGGTTGGACAAGAACACTGAAGCTTTCTTT; cdr3_aa: CASSRLDKNTEAFF; clone_size: NA; j_call: TRBJ1-1; d_call: NA; v_call: TRBV18; cdr3_length: 14